This T cell receptor (beta chain) was captured by sequencing in a study of CD8+ T cells in alopecia areata. Study-level findings and limits: Sequencing of scalp samples also includes resident alphabeta T cells from normal skin. Patients shared TCRs less clearly than mice did, possibly for HLA-related reasons. Elevated clonality characterized lesional scalp relative to normal scalp, particularly in alopecia totalis/universalis.

After isolation, RNA underwent reverse transcription to generate cDNA as the sequencing template. Clones were sequenced by immunoSEQ multiplex PCR, and TCRdb holds only the in-frame ones, with some missing. The table shows roughly 150,000 clones, with roughly 58% occurring only once. This clone was counted a few times. The antigen remains unidentified. This CDR3 is 12 amino acids long. The V end was cut by 6 bases, the J end by 0 bases, with 5 bases between. Germline-derived CDR1 and CDR2 are SEHNR and FQNEAQ (reference sequence). Cell sorting on a FACSAria was used to separate CD4+ and CD8+ T cells from the PBMCs.

The sequencing input was CD8+ T cells sorted from blood. The V and J genes are TRBV7-9 and TRBJ2-5; D not resolved. The receptor was isolated from a human donor in good health. The CDR3 sequence: CASRADQETQYF. DNA of the CDR3: TGTGCCAGCAGGGCAGACCAAGAGACCCAGTACTTC.